Given below is one TCR beta chain in context. The antigen it binds to is not known. Base qualities were left out, and no much larger clone turns up one base away. TCRbeta CDR3 regions were amplified from genomic DNA using the immunoSEQ Assay, a bias-controlled multiplex PCR. Concerning the study's data processing: Within the assay, amplification of reference gene primers was used to estimate how many nucleated cells each sample contained. To quantify the absolute abundance of each unique TCRbeta CDR3 rearrangement, sequence reads were collapsed and filtered. Productive Simpson clonality was computed per sample as the square root of Simpson's diversity index over productive rearrangements. The table was pulled from immuneACCESS by TCRdb, which kept in-frame rearrangements only. Such tables lose some clones; where checked, under half of the loss comes from unresolved V genes, and the rest has no known cause. V and J calls and clone size are as listed in that table; D and trimming were resolved from the DNA. This sample has 150,000 to 200,000 clones in its table, and approximately 84% of those were observed once. The ten largest clones take up 7.5% to 8% of the sample.

This sample stems from a study of blood T cell repertoires in COVID-19 (TCRdb year 2020). In the study overall: Samples covering the acute and convalescent phases of COVID-19 were provided by collaborators in the United States, Italy and Spain. The prospective study material was composed of cDNA or gDNA derived from T cells, B-cell-depleted T cells, or PBMCs. Subjects who had been exposed to COVID-19, were actively infected with it, or had recovered from it provided the deeply sampled blood TCRbeta repertoires that made up the dataset. The repertoires were released in a freely available public database meant as a resource for research on the immune response to SARS-CoV-2. Where HLA class I and class II types were available, the types were taken from metadata supplied by the sample provider, not from assay-based typing. Samples came from the ongoing ImmuneRACE study (first 160 participants) plus 1,254 subjects from 6 global collaborators. A de-identified subject ID, COVID-19 status, age in years and sex were almost always included in the sample metadata. Study-wide findings and limitations: Clinical and demographic metadata were provided uncurated, with the amount varying by source and participant.

Deletion took 9 bases off V and 0 bases off J, with a span of 15 bases between the germline ends. CDR1 and CDR2 are read off the germline V gene (reference sequence) as MNHEY and SMNVEV. CDR3 length: 15 amino acids, cysteine to phenylalanine. Just the 45-base CDR3 DNA is kept, in frame starting at base 1. Another Seattle source contributed samples from volunteer blood donors who had recovered from COVID-19. The collaborating institutions used their own protocols to collect whole blood in K2EDTA tubes. For TCRbeta analysis, collaborator samples were shipped as frozen whole blood, as isolated PBMCs, or as DNA extracted from either sample type.

Specimen: peripheral blood. The receptor was derived from a man aged 35-49 years who had recovered from COVID-19. The V and J genes are TRBV27 and TRBJ2-1; the D gene is perhaps TRBD2, from 6 matching bases. The CDR3 region: CASRLRGSSYNEQFF. The base sequence is TGTGCCAGTCGACTCCGGGGGAGCTCCTACAATGAGCAGTTCTTC.